These 17 T cell receptor beta chains were all obtained from the same sample, sequenced in a study of cytomegalovirus exposure and HLA in healthy donors. This PCR relied on a set of 60 Vbeta primers and 13 Jbeta primers. TCRdb's copy holds only in-frame clones and misses some; the assay was immunoSEQ multiplex PCR. The sample has 150,000 to 200,000 clones, more than 70% seen once. The sequencing input was PBMCs. The receptors stem from a man aged 18 to 30 in good health and CMV-seropositive.

This clone showed up just once. The chain is built from TRBV19 and TRBJ2-1, with D possibly matching TRBD1 (6 bases). CDR1 is LNHDA and CDR2 is SQIVND in the germline V gene (reference sequence). V lost 3 bases and J lost 6, with 12 bases in between. CDR3 length equals 14 residues. The CDR3 bases are TGTGCCAGTAGTATCGACAGGTTTAGCAATGAGCAGTTCTTC. Its translation is CASSIDRFSNEQFF.

Here the CDR3 DNA reads TGCGCCAGCAGGCCACAGGGGAGCACAGATACGCAGTATTTT. Protein: CASRPQGSTDTQYF. V and J are TRBV5-1 and TRBJ2-3; TRBD1 agrees at 7 bases. V lost 5 bases to trimming and J lost 0 bases; unmatched junction nucleotides: 3. CDR1 and CDR2 from the germline V gene are SGHRS and YFSETQ. The CDR3 covers 14 residues.

The chain carries TRBV7-6 and TRBJ2-2; 7 positions match TRBD1. Germline assignment: CDR1 SGHVS and CDR2 FNYEAQ. The J segment lost 4 bases and the V segment lost 7 bases, leaving 15 bases of the junction unmatched. CDR3 length equals 17 residues. The CDR3 spells CASTQSPGQTGTGELFF. CDR3 bases: TGTGCCAGCACCCAATCCCCGGGACAGACCGGCACCGGGGAGCTGTTTTTT.

This rearrangement joins TRBV19 to TRBJ2-2; D possibly corresponds to TRBD2 (5 bases). CDR3 length equals 14 residues. Germline V gene data show CDR1 as LNHDA and CDR2 as SQIVND (reference sequence). Between the trimmed V and J ends, which lost 3 bases and 4 bases, there was a span of 9 bases. The CDR3 sequence: CASSIRGFTGELFF. The CDR3 coding sequence is TGTGCCAGTAGTATTCGGGGTTTCACCGGGGAGCTGTTTTTT.

The genes are TRBV2 and TRBJ2-1; D is unclear. V was shortened by 8 bases and J by 6 bases, with 11 bases between the two germline ends. The CDR3 is 12 residues long. Germline lookup yields CDR1 SNHLY and CDR2 FYNNEI. This chain's CDR3 is CASHTDGNEQFF. CDR3 nucleotides: TGTGCCAGCCACACAGACGGCAATGAGCAGTTCTTC.

The chain recombines TRBV2 with TRBJ2-3, with D perhaps TRBD2 (6 bases). Trimming took off 2 bases at V and 0 bases at J, with 9 bases between the two ends. Germline V gives CDR1 SNHLY, CDR2 FYNNEI. The CDR3 contains 15 residues. The DNA for the CDR3 is TGTGCCAGCAGTGAACCCCGGGAGAGCACAGATACGCAGTATTTT. This sequence encodes CASSEPRESTDTQYF.

This chain connects TRBV10-3 to TRBJ2-7; the D gene is possibly TRBD1 (6 bases). There are 14 residues in the CDR3. Germline V gives CDR1 ENHRY, CDR2 SYGVKD. V was clipped by 4 bases and J by 1 base, with 11 bases between them. CDR3 loop: CAISGLDSSYEQYF. In nucleotides, the CDR3 is TGTGCCATCAGTGGCCTGGACAGTTCCTACGAGCAGTACTTC.

The rearrangement uses TRBV2 and TRBJ2-7; D remains ambiguous. CDR3 length: 13 residues. V was clipped by 5 bases and J by 2 bases, with 10 bases between them. CDR1 SNHLY and CDR2 FYNNEI come from the germline V gene. The CDR3 protein is CASSRQATYEQYF. For the CDR3, the DNA is TGTGCCAGCAGTCGTCAGGCAACCTACGAGCAGTACTTC.

The V call is TRBV5-1, the J call TRBJ2-7; TRBD2 matches 12 bases. V lost 0 bases and J lost 4; bases outside the gene matches: 8. CDR1 is SGHRS and CDR2 is YFSETQ in the germline V gene. The CDR3 runs to 17 residues. In DNA, the CDR3 is TGCGCCAGCAGCTTGGATTCCCTAGCGGGAGGGCCGTACGAGCAGTACTTC. It is translated as CASSLDSLAGGPYEQYF.

This rearrangement joins TRBV27 to TRBJ2-2; D ambiguous. CDR1 and CDR2 (germline): MNHEY, SMNVEV (reference sequence). This CDR3 region has 13 residues. V gave up 8 bases and J gave up 4 bases, with 11 bases separating them. The CDR3 loop reads CASSVASTGELFF. As DNA, the CDR3 is TGTGCCAGCTCAGTAGCATCCACCGGGGAGCTGTTTTTT.

The chain combines TRBV19 with TRBJ2-4; the match to TRBD1 covers 9 bases. Losses at the gene ends were 5 bases for V and 1 base for J; bases not matched to a gene: 6. The CDR3 consists of 16 residues. Germline CDR1 LNHDA, CDR2 SQIVND (reference sequence). CDR3 in DNA: TGTGCCAGTAGTCCGGGACAGGGTGAGGCCAAAAACATTCAGTACTTC. As protein: CASSPGQGEAKNIQYF.

The rearrangement uses TRBV9 and TRBJ1-3; 9 bases match TRBD1. This CDR3 region has 15 residues. Germline CDR1 is SGDLS and CDR2 is YYNGEE. With V trimmed by 4 bases and J by 4 bases, 6 bases remained unmatched. CDR3 nucleotide sequence: TGTGCCAGCAGCTTTACAGGGGGCGAAGGAAACACCATATATTTT. This encodes CASSFTGGEGNTIYF. The variable domain in full, with the rest retrieved from reference TRBV9 and TRBJ1-3, is DSGVTQTPKHLITATGQRVTLRCSPRSGDLSVYWYQQSLDQGLQFLIQYYNGEERAKGNILERFSAQQFPDLHSELNLSSLELGDSALYFCASSFTGGEGNTIYFGEGSWLTVV.

The V and J genes are TRBV11-3 and TRBJ2-6, with D possibly matching TRBD2 (6 bases). Germline lookup yields CDR1 SGHNT and CDR2 YENEEA. The CDR3 runs 15 residues. V was shortened by 3 bases and J by 2 bases, with 8 bases between the two germline ends. DNA of the CDR3: TGTGCCAGCAGCTTGGGGGGAACTGGGGCCAACGTCCTGACTTTC. Encoded protein: CASSLGGTGANVLTF.

The chain is built from TRBV27 and TRBJ2-3; D is unclear. The germline V gene has CDR1 MNHEY and CDR2 SMNVEV (reference sequence). V shed 4 bases and J shed 1 base, with 6 bases lying between them. This CDR3 is 13 amino acids long. The CDR3 coding sequence is TGTGCCAGCAGTTCACAAGGCACAGATACGCAGTATTTT. Protein sequence: CASSSQGTDTQYF.

The J gene is TRBJ1-1, the V gene TRBV27; 8 bases are shared with TRBD1. The length of the CDR3 is 14 residues. From germline, CDR1 is MNHEY and CDR2 SMNVEV (reference sequence). Trimming took 6 bases from V and 5 from J; bases not matched to a gene: 8. This CDR3 is CASRPAHRGTEAFF. The CDR3 DNA reads TGTGCCAGCAGACCCGCCCACAGGGGGACTGAAGCTTTCTTT.

The gene calls are TRBV20-1 and TRBJ2-5; no definite D call. CDR1 is DFQATT and CDR2 is SNEGSKA in the germline V gene (reference sequence). V was shortened by 3 bases and J by 5 bases, with 7 bases between the two germline ends. CDR3 size: 11 residues. This CDR3 is CSASTPETQYF. CDR3 DNA: TGCAGTGCTAGCACTCCGGAGACCCAGTACTTC.

As regards this clone: Compared with germline, one end of the junction differs, possibly owing to a read error. The rearrangement uses TRBV28 and TRBJ2-5; D unresolved. The CDR3 is 13 amino acids. The germline gives CDR1 MDHEN, CDR2 SYDVKM. This chain's CDR3 is CASSPPSLETRYF. The CDR3 DNA reads TGTGCCAGCAGTCCCCCGAGCTTGGAGACCCGGTACTTC.